The source of this TCR beta chain is a study of CD8+ T cells in alopecia areata. Study at large: Tofacitinib exposure lasted 6 to 18 months, followed by 6 months off drug.

V shed 7 bases and J shed 3 bases, with 24 bases lying between them. Looked up from germline, CDR1 is SQVTM and CDR2 is ANQGSEA. The CDR3 spans 17 residues. Extracted from the samples, RNA was reverse transcribed into cDNA to serve as the sequencing template. Sequencing was performed with immunoSEQ multiplex PCR; in TCRdb, only in-frame clones are kept and a portion is missing. The table shows roughly 65,000 clones, with 40% to 50% occurring only once. The origin of this receptor is a human donor with alopecia areata. The source material was CD8+ T cells sorted from blood, sampled at week 0. The chain has TRBV29-1 and TRBJ2-2; D call uncertain. In nucleotides, the CDR3 is TGCAGCGCTCACATCCCCTCGGGCTATTGGGACACCGGGGAGCTGTTTTTT. This codes for CSAHIPSGYWDTGELFF.